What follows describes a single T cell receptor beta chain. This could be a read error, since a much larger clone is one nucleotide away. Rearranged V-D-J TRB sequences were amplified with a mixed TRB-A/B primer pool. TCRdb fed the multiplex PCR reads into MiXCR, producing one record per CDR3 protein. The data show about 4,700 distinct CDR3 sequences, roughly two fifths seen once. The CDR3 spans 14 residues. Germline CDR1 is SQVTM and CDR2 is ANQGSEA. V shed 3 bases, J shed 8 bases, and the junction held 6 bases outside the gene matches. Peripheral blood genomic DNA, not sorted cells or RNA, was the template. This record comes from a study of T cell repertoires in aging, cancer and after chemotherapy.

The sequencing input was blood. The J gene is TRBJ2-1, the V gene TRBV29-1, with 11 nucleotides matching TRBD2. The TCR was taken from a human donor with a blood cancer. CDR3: CSVEVAGGPYEQFF. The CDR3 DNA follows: TGCAGCGTTGAGGTAGCGGGAGGGCCCTATGAGCAGTTCTTC.